These 20 T cell receptor beta chains share one sample of origin, sequenced in a study of blood T cells in healthy people across ages. It was with a sample-barcoded 5' primer and a J-beta primer mix that a second PCR of roughly 7 to 12 cycles was run. Via MiXCR, TCRdb re-called the 5' RACE reads, giving one row per CDR3 protein. The sample lists roughly 720,000 distinct CDR3 sequences; less than 70% were seen once. Sample: blood. The source is a man older than 75 in good health.

This clonotype was observed a handful of times. This chain joins TRBV7-9 and TRBJ2-7; TRBD2 matches 8 bases. V shed 8 bases, J shed 3 bases, and the junction held 12 bases outside the gene matches. The germline V gene encodes CDR1 SEHNR and CDR2 FQNEAQ (reference sequence). This CDR3 contains 15 residues. CDR3 sequence (DNA): TGTGCCAGCGGGCCTAGCGGGTCGGGCGACTACGAGCAGTACTTC. Protein sequence: CASGPSGSGDYEQYF.

This clonotype turned up a few times. This sequence joins TRBV29-1 and TRBJ2-1; TRBD1 might be the D (11 bases). This CDR3 comprises 14 residues. Trimming stripped 6 bases from V and 13 bases from J, with 25 bases between. CDR1 is SQVTM and CDR2 is ANQGSEA in the germline V gene. The CDR3 sequence is CSVGTGGAGGKQFF. As DNA, the CDR3 is TGCAGCGTGGGGACAGGGGGAGCGGGAGGGAAACAGTTCTTC.

This clonotype was recorded a few times. CDR3 amino acids: CASSLVSLEETQYF. Written as DNA, the CDR3 is TGCGCCAGCAGCTTGGTTTCCCTAGAGGAGACCCAGTACTTC. V is TRBV5-1 and J is TRBJ2-5; D remains ambiguous. Germline V gene lookup returns CDR1 SGHRS and CDR2 YFSETQ. The germline V and J ends were trimmed by 0 bases and 5 bases, with 11 bases remaining between them. The CDR3 is 14 residues long.

The chain is built from TRBV21-1 and TRBJ2-4; the table's D call TRBD2 went unverified against the DNA. TRBV21-1 is a pseudogene segment. This CDR3 has 15 residues. Here the CDR3 reads CASSRRDTGLSEQYF. The CDR3 bases are TGTGCCAGCAGCAGACGCGACACGGGACTCTCAGAGCAGTACTTC.

CDR3 region: CASSQGPNSPLHF. The CDR3 DNA follows: TGTGCCAGCAGCCAAGGGCCTAATTCACCCCTCCACTTT. V usage is TRBV3-1 and J usage is TRBJ1-6; D is unclear. The CDR3 covers 13 residues. V lost 1 base and J lost 6, with 4 bases in between. The germline CDR1 and CDR2 sequences are LGHDT and YNNKEL (reference sequence).

This clonotype was observed a handful of times. The chain couples TRBV18 to TRBJ2-4, with D possibly TRBD2 on 5 matching bases. The germline CDR1 and CDR2 sequences are KGHSH and LQKENI. Trimming left V 2 bases short and J 1 base short, with 9 bases between. The CDR3 runs 15 residues. The CDR3 region has the DNA TGTGCCAGCTCACCAATCGGGGATGCCAAAAACATTCAGTACTTC. This gives the protein CASSPIGDAKNIQYF.

V is TRBV14 and J is TRBJ2-1, with 8 bases lining up with TRBD2. This CDR3 has 19 amino acids. Trimming at V came to 5 bases and at J to 1 base, leaving 16 bases not matched to a gene. Germline V gene sequence: CDR1 SGHDN, CDR2 FVKESK. The CDR3 reads CASSSVMFSGRLSYNEQFF. The CDR3 DNA reads as TGTGCCAGCAGCTCCGTGATGTTCAGCGGGAGACTATCCTACAATGAGCAGTTCTTC.

This clonotype was recorded a few times. The rearrangement uses TRBV11-1 and TRBJ2-7; D remains unclear. Trimming took off 3 bases at V and 2 bases at J, with 8 bases between the two ends. CDR1 is SGHAT, CDR2 FQDESV, per germline (reference sequence). The CDR3 totals 13 residues. In DNA, the CDR3 is TGTGCCAGCAGCTTGAGGCGAGCCTACGAGCAGTACTTC. Protein sequence: CASSLRRAYEQYF.

V is TRBV12-3 or TRBV12-4 and J is TRBJ1-5; TRBD1 might be the D (5 bases). The CDR3 is 14 residues long. The V end lost 3 bases, the J end lost 5 bases, and 11 bases lay between the germline ends. CDR3 bases: TGTGCCAGCAGTTTGTGGCAGGGCTATCAGCCCCAGCATTTT. Translating gives CASSLWQGYQPQHF.

This clonotype was seen a handful of times. V gene TRBV29-1 combines with J gene TRBJ2-7; 8 positions match TRBD1. J lost 4 bases, V lost 7 bases, and 12 bases had no gene match. The germline V gene has CDR1 SQVTM and CDR2 ANQGSEA. This CDR3 region has 14 residues. This CDR3 is CSASGGLGPYEQYF. DNA of the CDR3: TGCAGCGCCTCAGGGGGCTTAGGTCCATACGAGCAGTACTTC.

This clonotype occurred a few times. The chain links TRBV7-2 to TRBJ2-5; D remains ambiguous. Germline-derived CDR1 and CDR2 are SGHTA and FQGNSA. V was shortened by 5 bases and J by 7 bases, with 17 bases between the two germline ends. CDR3 length: 14 amino acids. CDR3 coding DNA: TGTGCCAGCAGCCCCCAGGTCGGACCCGGGACCCAGTACTTC. This sequence encodes CASSPQVGPGTQYF.

V is TRBV9 and J is TRBJ2-7; D is uncertain. The ends were cut back, 0 bases at V and 0 bases at J, with 10 bases in the middle. Germline-derived CDR1 and CDR2 are SGDLS and YYNGEE. The CDR3 consists of 15 residues. The CDR3 spells CASSVGSAPSYEQYF. As DNA, the CDR3 is TGTGCCAGCAGCGTAGGGAGCGCACCCTCCTACGAGCAGTACTTC.

This chain uses TRBV10-3 with TRBJ2-1; 9 positions agree with TRBD2. Per the germline V gene, CDR1 is ENHRY and CDR2 is SYGVKD. V was pared by 0 bases and J by 4 bases, with 4 bases of the junction left unmatched. The CDR3 spans 16 residues. The CDR3 DNA reads as TGTGCCATCAGTGAGTCTCTAGCGGGAACTTACAATGAGCAGTTCTTC. Encoded protein: CAISESLAGTYNEQFF.

The chain has TRBV6-1 and TRBJ1-2; the D gene is possibly TRBD1 (6 bases). The V gene's germline CDR1 is MNHNS and CDR2 SASEGT. Trimming pared 6 bases from V and 8 bases from J, leaving 13 bases between. CDR3 length: 12 amino acids. The CDR3 loop is CASRRLGAGYTF. CDR3 nucleotide sequence: TGTGCCAGCAGGAGATTGGGGGCGGGCTACACCTTC.

This clonotype showed up just a few times. An end of the junction differs from the germline gene, which may be a read error. The V gene is TRBV3-1, the J gene TRBJ2-3; 10 bases agree with TRBD2. CDR3 size: 15 residues. Per the germline V gene, CDR1 is LGHDT and CDR2 is YNNKEL (reference sequence). This CDR3 is CASSVRTSGTDTQYF. In nucleotides, the CDR3 is TGTGCCAGCAGCGTCAGGACTAGCGGCACGGATACGCAGTATTTT.

The chain has TRBV7-9 and TRBJ2-5; 7 bases fit TRBD2. The last part of the DNA fits TRBJ2-7 better; the J call may be wrong. Looked up from germline, CDR1 is SEHNR and CDR2 is FQNEAQ (reference sequence). The CDR3 loop spans 15 amino acids. CDR3 sequence reads: CASSLGGGGDYEQYF. In DNA, the CDR3 is TGTGCCAGCAGCTTAGGAGGCGGGGGAGATTACGAGCAGTACTTC.

This clonotype was counted a few times. The chain uses TRBV7-2 and TRBJ2-5; D is possibly TRBD1 or TRBD2 (7 bases each). Between the trimmed V and J ends, which lost 4 bases and 7 bases, there was a span of 16 bases. Germline V gene sequence: CDR1 SGHTA, CDR2 FQGNSA. This CDR3 contains 14 residues. CDR3 in amino acids: CASSSRTGEGTQYF. The CDR3, as DNA: TGTGCCAGCAGCTCAAGAACAGGGGAGGGGACCCAGTACTTC.

This rearrangement joins TRBV29-1 to TRBJ2-4; 10 nucleotides line up with TRBD2. Germline V gene data show CDR1 as SQVTM and CDR2 as ANQGSEA. The CDR3 is 14 amino acids. Trimming at V came to 3 bases and at J to 13 bases, leaving 12 bases not matched to a gene. CDR3 nucleotide sequence: TGCAGCGTTGAGTGGACTAGCGGCTACTATGAGCAGTACTTC. This encodes CSVEWTSGYYEQYF.

This chain uses TRBV11-3 with TRBJ2-3; 11 bases are a match to TRBD2. The ends lost 11 bases at V and 14 bases at J; junction bases unmatched: 12. The CDR3 is 12 amino acids. Germline CDR1 SGHNT, CDR2 YENEEA. The CDR3 bases are TGTGCCTCCGGGACTAGCGGTTTTGCCGTGTATTTT. Its protein product is CASGTSGFAVYF.

Concerning this clonotype itself: Compared with germline, one end of the junction differs, possibly owing to a read error. J is TRBJ1-1 and V is TRBV19, with D maybe TRBD1 (5 bases). Germline CDR1 is LNHDA and CDR2 is SQIVND (reference sequence). The CDR3 runs 15 residues. The CDR3 spells CASSIRAVKDTEAFF. The CDR3 DNA reads TGTGCCAGTAGTATACGGGCAGTGAAGGACACTGAGGCTTTCTTT. The full variable domain, rest sourced from reference TRBV19 and TRBJ1-1, is DGGITQSPKYLFRKEGQNVTLSCEQNLNHDAMYWYRQDPGQGLRLIYYSQIVNDFQKGDIAEGYSVSREKKESFPLTVTSAQKNPTAFYLCASSIRAVKDTEAFFGQGTRLTVV.